This TCR beta chain was obtained from a study of naive CD8 T cells in extremely preterm neonates. About 20,000 to 100,000 naive CD8+ T cells were sorted per sample. The assay was immunoSEQ multiplex PCR, and TCRdb's table has in-frame clones only and misses some. Of roughly 5,300 clones listed, around 97% are singletons. On this clone: Its antigen is not identified.

Study-level results: Productive template counts varied among preterm samples, a noted limitation.

J gave up 3 bases and V 8 bases, and 1 base lay outside the gene matches. Germline-derived CDR1 and CDR2 are MNHEY and SMNVEV (reference sequence). The CDR3 covers 14 residues. This clonotype was sampled from a human donor in good health. This chain connects TRBV27 to TRBJ2-3; 14 bases line up with TRBD2. The specimen was naive CD8+ T cells from blood. The CDR3 sequence is CASGTSGRTDTQYF. The CDR3 nucleotides are TGTGCCAGCGGGACTAGCGGGAGAACAGATACGCAGTATTTT.